This passage covers 5 T cell receptor beta chains from one sample sequenced in a study of cytomegalovirus exposure and HLA in healthy donors. The PCR employed 60 Vbeta primers together with 13 Jbeta primers. Assay used: immunoSEQ multiplex PCR; TCRdb lists only in-frame clones, some missing. In all, the sample yields roughly 120,000 clones. The specimen was PBMCs. The receptors were sampled from a middle-aged man in good health and CMV-seronegative.

The rearrangement joins TRBV27 to TRBJ1-2; TRBD1 is a possible D gene (5 bases). V was trimmed by 8 bases and J by 1 base, leaving 14 bases between them. CDR1 and CDR2 from the germline V gene are MNHEY and SMNVEV (reference sequence). This CDR3 contains 14 residues. CDR3 bases: TGTGCCAGCGGGACTCCTGAGATTAACTATGGCTACACCTTC. The encoded protein is CASGTPEINYGYTF.

The J gene is TRBJ2-7, the V gene TRBV7-3; 10 nucleotides line up with TRBD2. The CDR3 totals 14 residues. The V and J ends lost 5 bases and 4 bases, in that order; junction bases with no gene match: 5. The V gene's germline CDR1 is SGHTA and CDR2 FQGTGA. The CDR3 here is CASSKAGGPYEQYF. The CDR3 region has the DNA TGTGCCAGCAGCAAAGCGGGAGGGCCGTACGAGCAGTACTTC. Complete variable domain (other parts from reference TRBV7-3 and TRBJ2-7): GAGVSQTPSNKVTEKGKYVELRCDPISGHTALYWYRQSLGQGPEFLIYFQGTGAADDSGLPNDRFFAVRPEGSVSTLKIQRTERGDSAVYLCASSKAGGPYEQYFGPGTRLTVT.

The chain has TRBV12-1 and TRBJ2-7; TRBD2, the table's D call, lacks a check against the DNA. TRBV12-1 corresponds to a pseudogene. This CDR3 region has 19 residues. The DNA for the CDR3 is TGTGCCAGCAGCCAGCAGGGGACTAGCGGGAGGACCCTAACCTACGAGCAGTACTTC. Amino acids: CASSQQGTSGRTLTYEQYF.

CDR3: CATTGTSVSYNEQFF. The CDR3 coding sequence is TGTGCCACCACCGGGACTAGCGTCTCCTACAATGAGCAGTTCTTC. The chain recombines TRBV10-3 with TRBJ2-1; TRBD2 aligns across 10 bases. The ends lost 10 bases at V and 0 bases at J; junction bases unmatched: 6. CDR3 size: 15 residues. Per germline, CDR1 ENHRY and CDR2 SYGVKD.

The chain employs TRBV7-9 and TRBJ1-2, with D possibly being TRBD1 (5 bases). The ends were cut back, 5 bases at V and 7 bases at J, with 20 bases in the middle. CDR1 is SEHNR, CDR2 FQNEAQ, per germline (reference sequence). The CDR3 sequence is 15 residues long. The CDR3 DNA is TGTGCCAGCAGCACGGGACTGGGATTTTATGGTGGCTACACCTTC. Protein product: CASSTGLGFYGGYTF.